This T cell receptor (beta chain) was obtained from a study of T cell responses to AZD1222 COVID-19 vaccine. The wider study: Whether given at about 4 or about 12 weeks, second doses were pooled. General study points: Compared with day 0, the breadth and depth of the Spike-specific TCR repertoire rose significantly after two doses of AZD1222. At baseline, just a handful of AZD1222 recipients tested seropositive. Scientists sampled the repertoires only once the peak T cell response had passed.

The CDR3 loop spans 14 amino acids. Germline V CDR1 and CDR2: SGHNT, YYREEE (reference sequence). Trimming took 4 bases from V and 4 from J; bases not matched to a gene: 3. For this clone: Its antigen is not known.

The data were produced by immunoSEQ multiplex PCR, yet TCRdb's version contains in-frame clones alone and is incomplete. The table has over 85,000 clones, around 89% seen once; the top ten hold more than 1.5%. This receptor was taken from an adult in good health. This chain uses TRBV5-4 with TRBJ1-1, with 11 nucleotides matching TRBD1. This material consisted of peripheral blood, taken on day 0 of AZD1222 vaccination. CDR3 bases: TGTGCCAGCAGCCCAGGGACAGGGGGCACTGAAGCTTTCTTT. As protein: CASSPGTGGTEAFF. Supplemented by reference TRBV5-4 and TRBJ1-1, the full variable domain reads ETGVTQSPTHLIKTRGQQVTLRCSSQSGHNTVSWYQQALGQGPQFIFQYYREEENGRGNFPPRFSGLQFPNYSSELNVNALELDDSALYLCASSPGTGGTEAFFGQGTRLTVV.